What follows are 18 T cell receptor beta chains derived from one specimen sequenced in a study of ipilimumab plus nivolumab after autologous stem cell transplantation. TCRdb's table, derived via immunoSEQ multiplex PCR, lists solely in-frame clones and lacks some. This table holds about 16,000 clones, around 68% found once. Specimen: PBMCs, collected in a trial of ipilimumab plus nivolumab as post-transplant consolidation. The receptors stem from a male donor with diffuse large B-cell lymphoma.

This chain uses TRBV2 with TRBJ1-2, with 8 bases lining up with TRBD1. Per the germline V gene, CDR1 is SNHLY and CDR2 is FYNNEI. The V and J ends lost 3 bases and 8 bases, in that order; junction bases with no gene match: 8. This CDR3 has 14 residues. CDR3 residues: CASSDRTGPIGYTF. The CDR3 DNA is TGTGCCAGCAGTGACCGGACAGGGCCAATCGGCTACACCTTC.

This chain connects TRBV7-8 to TRBJ1-3; D might be TRBD1 (6 bases). Germline CDR1 reads SGHVS; CDR2 reads FQNEAQ. The CDR3 is 16 residues long. Deletions cut 7 bases from V and 2 bases from J, with 18 bases between. The CDR3 sequence: CASTPRGAATGNTIYF. In DNA, the CDR3 is TGTGCCAGCACCCCTCGGGGGGCTGCTACTGGAAACACCATATATTTT. Full variable domain (remainder filled in from reference TRBV7-8 and TRBJ1-3): GAGVSQSPRYKVAKRGQDVALRCDPISGHVSLFWYQQALGQGPEFLTYFQNEAQLDKSGLPSDRFFAERPEGSVSTLKIQRTQQEDSAVYLCASTPRGAATGNTIYFGEGSWLTVV.

The chain links TRBV18 to TRBJ1-6; 11 bases agree with TRBD1. With V trimmed by 5 bases and J by 7 bases, 7 bases remained unmatched. CDR1 and CDR2 from the germline V gene are KGHSH and LQKENI. This CDR3 region has 16 residues. The CDR3, as DNA: TGTGCCAGCTCAACTCGGACAGGGGGCGTGAATTCACCCCTCCACTTT. Residues: CASSTRTGGVNSPLHF.

The chain links TRBV7-9 to TRBJ2-1, with 9 bases aligning to TRBD2. Trimming removed 0 bases from V and 5 bases from J; junction bases left unmatched: 8. Germline V lookup: CDR1 SEHNR, CDR2 FQNEAQ (reference sequence). This CDR3 comprises 17 residues. The CDR3 protein is CASSLAMSGGRHNEQFF. DNA for the CDR3: TGTGCCAGCAGCTTAGCCATGAGCGGGGGGCGCCACAATGAGCAGTTCTTC.

The V and J genes are TRBV27 and TRBJ2-1; no clear D gene. V shed 2 bases and J shed 6 bases, with 11 bases lying between them. From germline, CDR1 is MNHEY and CDR2 SMNVEV (reference sequence). The CDR3 is 14 amino acids. In nucleotides, the CDR3 is TGTGCCAGCAGTTTAGGTCTGGGATTCAATGAGCAGTTCTTC. Protein product: CASSLGLGFNEQFF.

This rearrangement joins TRBV2 to TRBJ1-2; D possibly corresponds to TRBD1 (5 bases). Per germline, CDR1 SNHLY and CDR2 FYNNEI. The CDR3 totals 13 residues. Trimming cost V 8 bases and J 7 bases, with 17 bases left between them. The CDR3 DNA reads TGTGCCAGCGGGGGTACGGGGGGAGGTGGCTACACCTTC. Residues: CASGGTGGGGYTF.

The V and J genes are TRBV5-1 and TRBJ1-1; D not certain. The CDR3 is 12 residues long. The germline V gene encodes CDR1 SGHRS and CDR2 YFSETQ. The ends were cut back, 4 bases at V and 12 bases at J, with 16 bases in the middle. As DNA, the CDR3 is TGCGCCAGCAGCCGTGAGGGAGGAAGTACTTTCTTT. It specifies CASSREGGSTFF. Combining the CDR3 with reference TRBV5-1 and TRBJ1-1 gives the whole variable domain KAGVTQTPRYLIKTRGQQVTLSCSPISGHRSVSWYQQTPGQGLQFLFEYFSETQRNKGNFPGRFSGRQFSNSRSEMNVSTLELGDSALYLCASSREGGSTFFGQGTRLTVV.

CDR3 nucleotide sequence: TGTGCCAGCTCCTCGGACAGAACCGGGACTAGCCTCCGCCGGGAGCAGTACTTC. As protein: CASSSDRTGTSLRREQYF. The chain employs TRBV18 and TRBJ2-7, with TRBD2 matching 9 bases. The V gene end was trimmed by 6 bases and the J gene end by 7 bases; junction bases not matched to a gene: 22. This CDR3 has 18 amino acids. Germline CDR1 reads KGHSH; CDR2 reads LQKENI.

This clone showed up just a few times. The rearrangement uses TRBV6-1 and TRBJ2-1, with D maybe TRBD2 (6 bases). The CDR3 length is 13 residues. Germline values: CDR1 MNHNS, CDR2 SASEGT. The germline V and J ends were trimmed by 7 bases and 6 bases, with 13 bases remaining between them. The chain's CDR3 is CASKGGSLNEQFF. CDR3 DNA sequence: TGTGCCAGCAAGGGAGGATCCCTCAATGAGCAGTTCTTC.

The chain uses TRBV5-4 and TRBJ1-1; 9 nucleotides align to TRBD1. The CDR3 is made up of 15 amino acids. The germline gives CDR1 SGHNT, CDR2 YYREEE (reference sequence). Trimming removed 0 bases from V and 4 bases from J; junction bases left unmatched: 4. DNA for the CDR3: TGTGCCAGCAGCTTGGCAAAGACAGGGGGCACTGAAGCTTTCTTT. Its protein is CASSLAKTGGTEAFF.

V and J are TRBV7-6 and TRBJ2-1; 7 nucleotides align to TRBD1. CDR3 length: 13 amino acids. Germline loops: CDR1 SGHVS, CDR2 FNYEAQ. V gave up 5 bases and J gave up 5 bases; unmatched junction bases: 3. The CDR3, as DNA: TGTGCCAGCAGCAGGGGACAGAACAATGAGCAGTTCTTC. It codes for CASSRGQNNEQFF.

The J gene is TRBJ2-1, the V gene TRBV10-3; 12 positions match TRBD2. The CDR3 is 16 residues long. V gave up 0 bases and J gave up 7 bases; unmatched junction bases: 4. Germline CDR1 and CDR2: ENHRY and SYGVKD. The CDR3 coding sequence is TGTGCCATCAGTGAGTCGTCTAGCGGGAGGGTAAATGAGCAGTTCTTC. It encodes CAISESSSGRVNEQFF.

The chain carries TRBV14 and TRBJ2-3; a possible D gene is TRBD2 (5 bases). The germline V and J ends were trimmed by 0 bases and 8 bases, with 12 bases remaining between them. Germline lookup yields CDR1 SGHDN and CDR2 FVKESK. This CDR3 is built from 14 residues. The CDR3 DNA is TGTGCCAGCAGCCAAGATAGGCGGGCGGGTACGCAGTATTTT. Its protein product is CASSQDRRAGTQYF.

Sample share makes this clone large (0.1 to 1%). The V and J genes are TRBV28 and TRBJ2-3; no definite D call. Germline CDR1 MDHEN, CDR2 SYDVKM. Deletions cut 4 bases from V and 2 bases from J, with 7 bases between. The CDR3 extends over 13 amino acids. The CDR3 DNA is TGTGCCAGCAGTTCGCTAAACACAGATACGCAGTATTTT. This translates into CASSSLNTDTQYF.

This clone is large by share. This sequence joins TRBV9 and TRBJ1-2; D is uncertain. The CDR3 has 12 residues. V gave up 1 base and J gave up 2 bases, with 3 bases separating them. CDR1 SGDLS and CDR2 YYNGEE come from the germline V gene. CDR3 loop: CASSVTNYGYTF. DNA of the CDR3: TGTGCCAGCAGCGTAACCAACTATGGCTACACCTTC.

V is TRBV9 and J is TRBJ2-2; 9 nucleotides align to TRBD1. Germline V lookup: CDR1 SGDLS, CDR2 YYNGEE. The CDR3 is 16 amino acids. The junction had 11 bases not matched to a gene; V was cut back by 4 bases and J by 7 bases. The CDR3 loop is CASSRQGGLPIGELFF. The CDR3 DNA sequence: TGTGCCAGCAGCCGACAGGGGGGCCTCCCGATCGGGGAGCTGTTTTTT.

The chain links TRBV5-1 to TRBJ2-5; D gene uncertain. The CDR3 spans 13 residues. Germline V gives CDR1 SGHRS, CDR2 YFSETQ. Trimming took 0 bases from V and 2 from J, leaving 5 bases between them. The CDR3 DNA reads TGCGCCAGCAGCTTGGAACAGCAAGAGACCCAGTACTTC. Protein sequence: CASSLEQQETQYF.

This clone was seen ten or more times. The chain links TRBV4-1 to TRBJ2-3, with D uncertain. Deletions cut 5 bases from V and 3 bases from J, with 15 bases between. Germline V lookup: CDR1 MGHRA, CDR2 YSYEKL. This CDR3 has 15 residues. The CDR3 spells CASSSPGFSTDTQYF. DNA for the CDR3: TGCGCCAGCAGCTCACCGGGCTTCAGTACAGATACGCAGTATTTT.